This TCR beta chain was retrieved from a study of cytomegalovirus exposure and HLA in healthy donors. The CDR3 consists of 13 residues. Per germline, CDR1 SGDLS and CDR2 YYNGEE. V lost 0 bases and J lost 9, with 10 bases in between. Researchers ran the PCR with 60 Vbeta and 13 Jbeta primers. The assay was immunoSEQ multiplex PCR, and TCRdb's table has in-frame clones only and misses some. The sample includes 160,000 or so clones. Comments on this clone: What it recognizes is unknown.

Broader study findings: What TCR beta sequences reportedly achieved was accurate prediction of HLA-A and HLA-B alleles in most subjects. Presence/absence analyses rested on an assumption that sequencing depth was roughly uniform across donors. There were some public TCRs occurring in many donors, but most TCR sequences were rare.

The origin of this receptor is a man under 40 in good health and CMV-seronegative. J is TRBJ2-4 and V is TRBV9; tentative D call: TRBD1 (5 bases). Sequenced material: PBMCs. The CDR3 region is CASSVEGQSIQYF. CDR3 nucleotide sequence: TGTGCCAGCAGCGTAGAGGGGCAGTCCATTCAGTACTTC.